This T cell receptor (beta chain) was observed in a study of blood T cell repertoires in COVID-19. Across the whole study: Samples taken during acute and convalescent COVID-19 were collected in the United States, Italy and Spain. PBMCs, B-cell-depleted T cells, or T cells provided the cDNA or gDNA that made up the material.

Per the germline V gene, CDR1 is LNHDA and CDR2 is SQIVND (reference sequence). V was trimmed by 2 bases and J by 10 bases, leaving 15 bases between them. The CDR3 spans 14 residues. Source study methods: For nucleated cells, counts were estimated from reference gene primer amplification. Using immunoSEQ multiplex PCR, the repertoire was profiled, and TCRdb retains in-frame clones only, with some absent. That table furnishes V, J and clone size, whereas the DNA furnished D and trimming. The data contain approximately 350,000 clones, about 86% of them singletons. The genes are TRBV19 and TRBJ1-5; D is unresolved. The origin of this receptor is a man aged 25 to 40 with active or convalescent COVID-19. Sequences were obtained from peripheral blood. CDR3 region: CASSIFGPGSPQHF. CDR3 nucleotides: TGTGCCAGTAGTATATTTGGGCCCGGATCACCCCAGCATTTT.